This TCR beta chain was documented in a study of T cell repertoires in cytomegalovirus infection. About this clonotype: Its matching antigen is unknown. A read error may be the cause here, since a much bigger clone is one base away.

CDR1 SGHTA and CDR2 FQGNSA come from the germline V gene. The CDR3 has 17 residues. J was trimmed by 10 bases and V by 5 bases; bases with no gene match: 15. Using its own MiXCR run on the reads, TCRdb lists one record per CDR3 protein. This sample carries approximately 110,000 distinct CDR3 sequences, approximately 28% of them seen once, and the ten largest clones take about 81%. The origin of this receptor is a human donor in good health (CMV status not recorded). Some clones in this sample may be carry-over from other donors' samples. The sample here was CD8+ T cells from cultured PBMCs, taken from culture after CMV antigen stimulation. This chain links TRBV7-2 with TRBJ2-2, with 11 bases lining up with TRBD1. In DNA, the CDR3 is TGTGCCAGCAGCACTGGACAGGGGGCCGTCGGGCGAGCGGAGCTGTTTTTT. Residues: CASSTGQGAVGRAELFF.